The rows below give T cell receptor beta chains drawn from one sample of a study of radiotherapy plus CTLA-4 blockade in lung cancer. Sequencing used immunoSEQ multiplex PCR; TCRdb keeps in-frame clones, though not all of them. The sample contains tens of thousands of clones, 60% to 75% of which appear only once. The sequenced sample was peripheral blood, obtained from a patient treated with radiotherapy plus ipilimumab. These receptors originate from a human donor with non-small cell lung cancer whose response to radiotherapy plus ipilimumab could not be evaluated. CDR3s include the opening cysteine and the closing phenylalanine or tryptophan. D genes are given only for firm matches. Clone size, where shown, is once, few, many, or a class for clones that have expanded.

d_gene: -; v_gene: TRBV7-9; j_gene: TRBJ2-3; abundance: -; CDR3aa: CASSLFTDTQYF; CDR3nt: TGTGCCAGCAGCCTGTTTACAGATACGCAGTATTTT
d_gene: TRBD2; v_gene: TRBV4-1; j_gene: TRBJ2-1; abundance: -; CDR3aa: CASSQGVGGVGYNEQFF; CDR3nt: TGCGCCAGCAGCCAAGGGGTGGGGGGGGTCGGCTACAATGAGCAGTTCTTC
d_gene: -; v_gene: TRBV12-5; j_gene: TRBJ2-5; abundance: -; CDR3aa: CASGLGTGRGETQYF; CDR3nt: TGTGCTAGTGGTTTGGGTACAGGGAGGGGAGAGACCCAGTACTTC
d_gene: TRBD1; v_gene: TRBV7-2; j_gene: TRBJ2-7; abundance: -; CDR3aa: CASSLGGQSSYEQYF; CDR3nt: TGTGCCAGCAGCTTAGGGGGACAGAGTTCCTACGAGCAGTACTTC
d_gene: -; v_gene: TRBV10-1; j_gene: TRBJ2-3; abundance: few; CDR3aa: CASGEGGTDTQYF; CDR3nt: TGCGCCAGCGGCGAGGGGGGGACAGATACGCAGTATTTT
d_gene: -; v_gene: TRBV9; j_gene: TRBJ1-6; abundance: -; CDR3aa: CASSVGRDMYSPLHF; CDR3nt: TGTGCCAGCAGCGTGGGACGGGACATGTATTCACCCCTCCACTTT
d_gene: TRBD1; v_gene: TRBV2; j_gene: TRBJ2-7; abundance: -; CDR3aa: CASKGDRVHEQYF; CDR3nt: TGTGCCAGCAAAGGGGACAGGGTACACGAGCAGTACTTC
d_gene: -; v_gene: TRBV10-3; j_gene: TRBJ1-5; abundance: -; CDR3aa: CAISEGAIRNQPQHF; CDR3nt: TGTGCCATCAGTGAGGGGGCAATCAGAAATCAGCCCCAGCATTTT
d_gene: TRBD2; v_gene: TRBV19; j_gene: TRBJ2-7; abundance: -; CDR3aa: CASRGLAGSYEQYF; CDR3nt: TGTGCCAGTCGGGGACTAGCGGGATCATACGAGCAGTACTTC
d_gene: -; v_gene: TRBV7-7; j_gene: TRBJ2-6; abundance: -; CDR3aa: CASSSQGFGANVLTF; CDR3nt: TGTGCCAGCAGCTCTCAGGGATTTGGGGCCAACGTCCTGACTTTC
d_gene: -; v_gene: TRBV5-6; j_gene: TRBJ1-1; abundance: few; CDR3aa: CASKATAGGTEAFF; CDR3nt: TGTGCCAGCAAAGCCACTGCGGGGGGGACTGAAGCTTTCTTT
d_gene: TRBD1; v_gene: TRBV4-1; j_gene: TRBJ1-5; abundance: -; CDR3aa: CASSQDAAGGPNQPQHF; CDR3nt: TGCGCCAGCAGCCAAGATGCGGCAGGGGGCCCCAATCAGCCCCAGCATTTT
d_gene: TRBD2; v_gene: TRBV4-1; j_gene: TRBJ2-1; abundance: -; CDR3aa: CASSQADMTSGRISEQFF; CDR3nt: TGCGCCAGCAGCCAGGCTGACATGACTAGCGGGAGGATTAGTGAGCAGTTCTTC
d_gene: -; v_gene: TRBV9; j_gene: TRBJ2-7; abundance: -; CDR3aa: CASSATGPDHPSSYEQYF; CDR3nt: TGTGCCAGCAGCGCGACAGGCCCCGATCACCCCTCCTCCTACGAGCAGTACTTC
d_gene: -; v_gene: TRBV27; j_gene: TRBJ2-7; abundance: -; CDR3aa: CASSLVPAYEQYF; CDR3nt: TGTGCCAGCAGTTTAGTCCCCGCCTACGAGCAGTACTTC
d_gene: TRBD1; v_gene: TRBV4-1; j_gene: TRBJ2-7; abundance: -; CDR3aa: CASSQGQGFYEQYF; CDR3nt: TGCGCCAGCAGCCAGGGACAGGGGTTCTACGAGCAGTACTTC
d_gene: TRBD1; v_gene: TRBV6-5; j_gene: TRBJ1-5; abundance: -; CDR3aa: CASREAQGANQPQHF; CDR3nt: TGTGCCAGCAGGGAGGCACAGGGGGCGAATCAGCCCCAGCATTTT
d_gene: -; v_gene: TRBV19; j_gene: TRBJ1-2; abundance: -; CDR3aa: CASSPHRPGLGGYTF; CDR3nt: TGTGCCAGTAGTCCCCACCGCCCAGGGTTGGGTGGCTACACCTTC
d_gene: -; v_gene: TRBV30; j_gene: TRBJ1-2; abundance: once; CDR3aa: CAWSVSANGYTF; CDR3nt: TGTGCCTGGAGTGTTTCAGCGAATGGCTACACCTTC
d_gene: -; v_gene: TRBV6-1; j_gene: TRBJ1-5; abundance: -; CDR3aa: CASSERARQAEQPQHF; CDR3nt: TGTGCCAGCAGTGAAAGGGCGCGACAGGCGGAACAGCCCCAGCATTTT
d_gene: TRBD1; v_gene: TRBV2; j_gene: TRBJ1-4; abundance: -; CDR3aa: CASTPGQGNEKLFF; CDR3nt: TGTGCCAGCACTCCGGGACAGGGGAATGAAAAACTGTTTTTT
d_gene: TRBD1; v_gene: TRBV9; j_gene: TRBJ2-2; abundance: -; CDR3aa: CASSVDGTVANTGELFF; CDR3nt: TGTGCCAGCAGCGTTGACGGGACAGTCGCGAACACCGGGGAGCTGTTTTTT
d_gene: -; v_gene: TRBV10-3; j_gene: TRBJ1-1; abundance: medium-sized; CDR3aa: CAISDQSEAFF; CDR3nt: TGTGCCATCAGTGATCAATCTGAAGCTTTCTTT
d_gene: -; v_gene: TRBV6-6; j_gene: TRBJ2-5; abundance: -; CDR3aa: CASSYTTGKETQYF; CDR3nt: TGTGCCAGCAGTTACACTACAGGGAAGGAGACCCAGTACTTC
d_gene: TRBD1; v_gene: TRBV7-7; j_gene: TRBJ2-7; abundance: -; CDR3aa: CASSQTGGNEQYF; CDR3nt: TGTGCCAGCAGCCAAACAGGGGGAAACGAGCAGTACTTC
d_gene: TRBD2; v_gene: TRBV11-2; j_gene: TRBJ2-1; abundance: -; CDR3aa: CASSSTSGSPVEQFF; CDR3nt: TGTGCCAGCAGCTCAACTAGCGGGAGCCCGGTTGAGCAGTTCTTC
d_gene: -; v_gene: TRBV28; j_gene: TRBJ2-2; abundance: -; CDR3aa: CASSAGQWGTGELFF; CDR3nt: TGTGCCAGCAGTGCGGGACAGTGGGGCACCGGGGAGCTGTTTTTT
d_gene: -; v_gene: TRBV7-8; j_gene: TRBJ2-7; abundance: -; CDR3aa: CASRPTGTHEQYF; CDR3nt: TGTGCCAGCAGGCCAACAGGGACCCACGAGCAGTACTTC
d_gene: -; v_gene: TRBV10-3; j_gene: TRBJ1-5; abundance: few; CDR3aa: CAISPGSGQPQHF; CDR3nt: TGTGCCATCAGTCCAGGGTCGGGTCAGCCCCAGCATTTT
d_gene: -; v_gene: TRBV5-4; j_gene: TRBJ2-7; abundance: -; CDR3aa: CASSPPFGQEQYF; CDR3nt: TGTGCCAGCAGCCCACCGTTTGGGCAGGAACAGTACTTC
d_gene: TRBD1; v_gene: TRBV19; j_gene: TRBJ2-7; abundance: -; CDR3aa: CASSIAGGYEQYF; CDR3nt: TGTGCCAGTAGTATTGCAGGGGGCTACGAGCAGTACTTC
d_gene: -; v_gene: TRBV7-8; j_gene: TRBJ2-1; abundance: few; CDR3aa: CASSMGRGMFF; CDR3nt: TGTGCCAGCAGCATGGGGCGGGGAATGTTCTTC
d_gene: -; v_gene: TRBV29-1; j_gene: TRBJ2-3; abundance: once; CDR3aa: CSVKRTGSRTDTQYF; CDR3nt: TGCAGCGTTAAAAGAACAGGGAGTCGGACAGATACGCAGTATTTT